The 28 T cell receptor beta chains below come from one sample, sequenced in a study of technical replicates of blood from a few donors. Sequencing was performed with immunoSEQ multiplex PCR; in TCRdb, only in-frame clones are kept and a portion is missing. Altogether tens of thousands of clones are present, approximately 94% being singletons, with the ten largest covering roughly 0.4%. Material for sequencing was T cells isolated from PBMCs. All receptors derive from a human donor in good health.

The chain employs TRBV9 and TRBJ2-7; 9 positions match TRBD2. The CDR3 totals 16 residues. V shed 4 bases, J shed 2 bases, and the junction held 10 bases outside the gene matches. Germline V CDR1 and CDR2: SGDLS, YYNGEE. In DNA, the CDR3 is TGTGCCAGCAGCCGTTGGGCTAGCGGGGCTACCTACGAGCAGTACTTC. It yields the protein CASSRWASGATYEQYF.

V and J are TRBV6-5 and TRBJ2-2, with 8 bases identical to TRBD2. Germline V gene sequence: CDR1 MNHEY, CDR2 SVGAGI. V lost 7 bases to trimming and J lost 5 bases; unmatched junction nucleotides: 9. The CDR3 is 15 residues long. The CDR3 protein is CASKGGRPLTGELFF. The CDR3 nucleotides read TGTGCCAGCAAGGGCGGGAGGCCTCTTACCGGGGAGCTGTTTTTT.

This sequence joins TRBV6-5 and TRBJ1-5; TRBD1 is a possible D gene (6 bases). Germline loops: CDR1 MNHEY, CDR2 SVGAGI. The ends were cut back, 7 bases at V and 4 bases at J, with 17 bases in the middle. There are 15 residues in the CDR3. The CDR3: CASKKTGGRNQPQHF. In nucleotides, the CDR3 is TGTGCCAGCAAAAAAACCGGGGGGCGAAATCAGCCCCAGCATTTT.

As concerns this clone: The same CDR3 can be traced to other DNA sequences in this sample. V and J are TRBV6-5 and TRBJ1-1, with D unclear. CDR3 length equals 13 residues. V dropped 2 bases and J dropped 0 bases, with 4 bases sitting between them. CDR1 and CDR2 (germline): MNHEY, SVGAGI. The CDR3, as DNA: TGTGCCAGCAGTTACAACTTGAACACTGAAGCTTTCTTT. Protein product: CASSYNLNTEAFF.

The chain couples TRBV7-2 to TRBJ2-7; D is perhaps TRBD1 (7 bases). Trimming pared 1 base from V and 0 bases from J, leaving 13 bases between. There are 16 residues in the CDR3. The germline V gene has CDR1 SGHTA and CDR2 FQGNSA. CDR3 loop: CASSLDPGGYSYEQYF. The CDR3 DNA sequence: TGTGCCAGCAGCTTAGATCCAGGGGGGTACTCCTACGAGCAGTACTTC.

The count of this clone is one. CDR3 amino acids: CASSLWDRETEAFF. The CDR3 nucleotides are TGTGCCAGCAGCTTGTGGGACAGGGAGACTGAAGCTTTCTTT. The rearrangement uses TRBV7-8 and TRBJ1-1; 9 bases map to TRBD1. The CDR3 is made up of 14 amino acids. Germline-derived CDR1 and CDR2 are SGHVS and FQNEAQ. V shed 3 bases and J 5 bases; nucleotides not matched to a gene: 4.

The genes are TRBV9 and TRBJ2-2; 11 bases fit TRBD2. Germline V gene data show CDR1 as SGDLS and CDR2 as YYNGEE. CDR3 size: 16 residues. The V and J ends lost 5 bases and 6 bases, in that order; junction bases with no gene match: 9. The CDR3 protein is CASRVTSGGPAGELFF. CDR3 DNA: TGTGCCAGCAGGGTTACTAGCGGGGGCCCGGCCGGGGAGCTGTTTTTT.

The J gene is TRBJ1-4, the V gene TRBV30; perhaps TRBD1 as D (6 bases). The ends were cut back, 1 base at V and 8 bases at J, with 14 bases in the middle. Germline assignment: CDR1 GTSNPN and CDR2 SVGIG (reference sequence). The CDR3 is made up of 14 amino acids. Written as DNA, the CDR3 is TGTGCCTGGAGTGAAACAGGGATGGCGGAAAAACTGTTTTTT. It yields the protein CAWSETGMAEKLFF.

The V gene is TRBV28, the J gene TRBJ1-5, with D unresolved. The CDR3 has 13 amino acids. Germline V gene sequence: CDR1 MDHEN, CDR2 SYDVKM. V gave up 2 bases and J gave up 4 bases, with 6 bases separating them. CDR3 residues: CASSLGRNQPQHF. For the CDR3, the DNA is TGTGCCAGCAGTTTAGGCAGAAATCAGCCCCAGCATTTT.

The chain joins TRBV7-8 to TRBJ2-1; 14 nucleotides align to TRBD2. The germline gives CDR1 SGHVS, CDR2 FQNEAQ. The V and J ends lost 4 bases and 9 bases, in that order; junction bases with no gene match: 2. The CDR3 is made up of 14 amino acids. CDR3 sequence reads: CASSWTSGRPEQFF. For the CDR3, the DNA is TGTGCCAGCAGCTGGACTAGCGGGAGGCCTGAGCAGTTCTTC. Complete variable domain (other parts from reference TRBV7-8 and TRBJ2-1): GAGVSQSPRYKVAKRGQDVALRCDPISGHVSLFWYQQALGQGPEFLTYFQNEAQLDKSGLPSDRFFAERPEGSVSTLKIQRTQQEDSAVYLCASSWTSGRPEQFFGPGTRLTVL.

The V and J genes are TRBV5-1 and TRBJ1-2, with D possibly matching TRBD1 (5 bases). The CDR3 sequence is 12 residues long. V shed 5 bases and J shed 3 bases, with 8 bases lying between them. From germline, CDR1 is SGHRS and CDR2 YFSETQ. CDR3 sequence: CASSGADYGYTF. CDR3 nucleotides: TGCGCCAGCAGTGGGGCAGACTATGGCTACACCTTC.

The chain links TRBV27 to TRBJ2-7; 7 positions match TRBD1. Germline V lookup: CDR1 MNHEY, CDR2 SMNVEV (reference sequence). With V trimmed by 4 bases and J by 2 bases, 2 bases remained unmatched. The CDR3 sequence is 13 residues long. The CDR3 sequence is CASSYRGTYEQYF. DNA of the CDR3: TGTGCCAGCAGTTACAGGGGAACCTACGAGCAGTACTTC.

The chain employs TRBV11-3 and TRBJ1-3; possible D gene TRBD1, 5 bases. Looked up from germline, CDR1 is SGHNT and CDR2 is YENEEA. The CDR3 runs to 17 residues. Trimming stripped 2 bases from V and 2 bases from J, with 16 bases between. CDR3 protein: CASSLSGEDWTGNTIYF. The CDR3 region has the DNA TGTGCCAGCAGCTTATCGGGGGAGGATTGGACTGGAAACACCATATATTTT.

V and J are TRBV5-1 and TRBJ2-1, with TRBD2 as a possible D gene (6 bases). CDR3 length: 15 amino acids. CDR1 is SGHRS and CDR2 is YFSETQ in the germline V gene. Trimming pared 0 bases from V and 8 bases from J, leaving 15 bases between. Written as DNA, the CDR3 is TGCGCCAGCAGCTTGGGGGGCCGGGACTTCGATGAGCAGTTCTTC. Translation: CASSLGGRDFDEQFF.

The V call is TRBV9, the J call TRBJ2-7; 7 bases fit TRBD1. Germline loops: CDR1 SGDLS, CDR2 YYNGEE. The CDR3 sequence is 15 residues long. The J segment lost 2 bases and the V segment lost 0 bases, leaving 5 bases of the junction unmatched. Here the CDR3 DNA reads TGTGCCAGCAGCGTAGCGGGGCAGGGGGCCTACGAGCAGTACTTC. Translation gives CASSVAGQGAYEQYF.

The chain uses TRBV18 and TRBJ1-5, with unresolved D. Per germline, CDR1 KGHSH and CDR2 LQKENI. Trimming cost V 4 bases and J 6 bases, with 10 bases left between them. The CDR3 contains 13 residues. The CDR3 is CASSQGVGQPQHF. DNA of the CDR3: TGTGCCAGCTCACAGGGAGTAGGTCAGCCCCAGCATTTT.

J is TRBJ1-1 and V is TRBV19; D is unresolved. V lost 7 bases, J lost 1 base, and 13 bases lay in between. CDR1 is LNHDA, CDR2 SQIVND, per germline (reference sequence). This CDR3 is built from 14 residues. The CDR3 DNA reads as TGTGCCAGTATCCCCGGACTGACGAACACTGAAGCTTTCTTT. It yields the protein CASIPGLTNTEAFF. Together with reference TRBV19 and TRBJ1-1, the CDR3 gives the full variable domain: DGGITQSPKYLFRKEGQNVTLSCEQNLNHDAMYWYRQDPGQGLRLIYYSQIVNDFQKGDIAEGYSVSREKKESFPLTVTSAQKNPTAFYLCASIPGLTNTEAFFGQGTRLTVV.

V is TRBV15 and J is TRBJ1-2; tentative D call: TRBD1 (6 bases). This CDR3 is built from 14 residues. Looked up from germline, CDR1 is LNHNV and CDR2 is YYDKDF (reference sequence). Trimming removed 0 bases at V and 4 bases at J, with 9 bases between. The CDR3 reads CATSREGTSYGYTF. Written as DNA, the CDR3 is TGTGCCACCAGCAGAGAGGGGACATCCTATGGCTACACCTTC.

This chain joins TRBV19 and TRBJ2-2; D possibly corresponds to TRBD1 (6 bases). V was cut by 3 bases and J by 4 bases, with 12 bases left in between. Germline V gives CDR1 LNHDA, CDR2 SQIVND (reference sequence). The CDR3 is 15 amino acids. CDR3 sequence: CASSMQGSATGELFF. The CDR3 DNA reads TGTGCCAGTAGTATGCAGGGGTCCGCCACCGGGGAGCTGTTTTTT. Full variable domain (outside the CDR3, taken from reference TRBV19 and TRBJ2-2): DGGITQSPKYLFRKEGQNVTLSCEQNLNHDAMYWYRQDPGQGLRLIYYSQIVNDFQKGDIAEGYSVSREKKESFPLTVTSAQKNPTAFYLCASSMQGSATGELFFGEGSRLTVL.

This chain links TRBV15 with TRBJ2-1; 8 nucleotides match TRBD2. CDR3 length: 13 residues. Germline values: CDR1 LNHNV, CDR2 YYDKDF (reference sequence). V shed 5 bases and J 5 bases; nucleotides not matched to a gene: 2. The CDR3 sequence is CATSELADNEQFF. The CDR3 nucleotides are TGTGCCACCAGCGAACTAGCGGACAATGAGCAGTTCTTC.

The V gene is TRBV6-5, the J gene TRBJ1-1, with TRBD1 identical over 8 bases. After removal of 0 bases from V and 2 bases from J, the junction contained 2 bases not matched to a gene. The CDR3 contains 15 residues. The germline V gene has CDR1 MNHEY and CDR2 SVGAGI. CDR3 DNA: TGTGCCAGCAGTTACTCAGGGACAGGCAACACTGAAGCTTTCTTT. It encodes CASSYSGTGNTEAFF.

The chain has TRBV27 and TRBJ2-7; tentatively, D is TRBD2 (6 bases). Trimming pared 2 bases from V and 3 bases from J, leaving 8 bases between. CDR3 length: 13 residues. Germline V gene data show CDR1 as MNHEY and CDR2 as SMNVEV (reference sequence). In DNA form, the CDR3 reads TGTGCCAGCAGTTTAGCCGGGAGCTACGAGCAGTACTTC. Amino acid sequence: CASSLAGSYEQYF.

V usage is TRBV4-1 and J usage is TRBJ2-5; 7 bases are shared with TRBD2. The J segment lost 4 bases and the V segment lost 5 bases, leaving 13 bases of the junction unmatched. Germline CDR1 and CDR2: MGHRA and YSYEKL. The CDR3 is 16 amino acids. As DNA, the CDR3 is TGCGCCAGCAGCAGAGTTATCGAGACTAGCACAGAGACCCAGTACTTC. This translates into CASSRVIETSTETQYF.

This chain links TRBV4-1 with TRBJ1-1; D call uncertain. The CDR3 runs 15 residues. V lost 0 bases and J lost 4, with 12 bases in between. Per germline, CDR1 MGHRA and CDR2 YSYEKL. The DNA of the CDR3 is TGCGCCAGCAGCCAAGATTACCGAGGAGGCACTGAAGCTTTCTTT. Its protein is CASSQDYRGGTEAFF.

The chain combines TRBV5-4 with TRBJ2-3; 12 bases align to TRBD2. Germline trimming cut 4 bases from V and 2 bases from J; bases unmatched to any gene: 5. Germline V gene lookup returns CDR1 SGHNT and CDR2 YYREEE (reference sequence). The CDR3 sequence is 16 residues long. CDR3: CASSLGLAGITDTQYF. CDR3 nucleotides: TGTGCCAGCAGCCTCGGACTAGCGGGGATCACAGATACGCAGTATTTT.

The chain couples TRBV7-9 to TRBJ1-5; D not resolved. In germline, CDR1 is SEHNR, CDR2 FQNEAQ (reference sequence). The CDR3 totals 17 residues. V dropped 3 bases and J dropped 6 bases, with 21 bases sitting between them. The CDR3 sequence is CASSFFVSEGFGQPQHF. The CDR3, as DNA: TGTGCCAGCAGCTTTTTCGTGAGCGAGGGATTCGGTCAGCCCCAGCATTTT.

This clone appeared a single time. The chain joins TRBV19 to TRBJ2-3; TRBD2 matches at 8 bases. CDR3 length: 17 amino acids. J was trimmed by 2 bases and V by 7 bases; bases with no gene match: 14. Germline CDR1 LNHDA, CDR2 SQIVND (reference sequence). The DNA for the CDR3 is TGTGCCAGTAACCGGATGGGGGGGACTAGGGTCACAGATACGCAGTATTTT. This encodes CASNRMGGTRVTDTQYF.

The CDR3 DNA reads as TGCGCCAGCAGCCGAACCGGGACAGGCTACGAGCAGTACTTC. Translating it yields CASSRTGTGYEQYF. The V and J genes are TRBV4-1 and TRBJ2-7, with 8 bases identical to TRBD1. This CDR3 comprises 14 residues. The V gene end was trimmed by 4 bases and the J gene end by 3 bases; junction bases not matched to a gene: 5. Germline assignment: CDR1 MGHRA and CDR2 YSYEKL.